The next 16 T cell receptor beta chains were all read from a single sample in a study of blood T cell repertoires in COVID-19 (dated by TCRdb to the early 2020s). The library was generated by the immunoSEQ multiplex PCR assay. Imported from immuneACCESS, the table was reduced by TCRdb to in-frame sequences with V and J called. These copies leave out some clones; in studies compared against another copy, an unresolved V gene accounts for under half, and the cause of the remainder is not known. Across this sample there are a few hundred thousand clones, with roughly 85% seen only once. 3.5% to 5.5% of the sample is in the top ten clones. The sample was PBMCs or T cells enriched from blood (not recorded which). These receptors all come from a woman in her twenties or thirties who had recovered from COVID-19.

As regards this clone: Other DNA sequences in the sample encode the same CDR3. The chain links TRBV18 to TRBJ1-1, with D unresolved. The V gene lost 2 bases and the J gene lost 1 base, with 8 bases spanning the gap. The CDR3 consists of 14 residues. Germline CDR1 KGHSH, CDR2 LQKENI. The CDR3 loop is CASSPAGKNTEAFF. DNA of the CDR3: TGTGCCAGCTCACCAGCAGGAAAGAACACTGAAGCTTTCTTT.

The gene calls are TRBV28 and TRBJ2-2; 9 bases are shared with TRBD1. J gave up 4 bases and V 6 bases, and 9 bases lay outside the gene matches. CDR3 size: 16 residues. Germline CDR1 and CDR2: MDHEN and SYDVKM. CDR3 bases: TGTGCCAGCAGCCGCGGGGACAGGGTTTTCACCGGGGAGCTGTTTTTT. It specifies CASSRGDRVFTGELFF.

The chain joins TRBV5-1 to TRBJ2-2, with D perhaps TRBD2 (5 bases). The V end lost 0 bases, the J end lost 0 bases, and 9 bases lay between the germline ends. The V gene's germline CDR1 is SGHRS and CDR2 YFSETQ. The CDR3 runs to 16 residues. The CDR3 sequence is CASSLGTGANTGELFF. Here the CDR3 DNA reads TGCGCCAGCAGCTTGGGTACCGGGGCGAACACCGGGGAGCTGTTTTTT.

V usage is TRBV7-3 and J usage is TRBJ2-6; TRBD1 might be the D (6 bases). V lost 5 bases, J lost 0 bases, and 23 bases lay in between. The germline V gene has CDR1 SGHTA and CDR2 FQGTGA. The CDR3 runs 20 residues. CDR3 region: CASSPQTGTYSSSGANVLTF. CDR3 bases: TGTGCCAGCAGCCCCCAGACAGGAACATACTCTAGCTCTGGGGCCAACGTCCTGACTTTC. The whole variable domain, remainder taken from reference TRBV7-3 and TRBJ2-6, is GAGVSQTPSNKVTEKGKYVELRCDPISGHTALYWYRQSLGQGPEFLIYFQGTGAADDSGLPNDRFFAVRPEGSVSTLKIQRTERGDSAVYLCASSPQTGTYSSSGANVLTFGAGSRLTVL.

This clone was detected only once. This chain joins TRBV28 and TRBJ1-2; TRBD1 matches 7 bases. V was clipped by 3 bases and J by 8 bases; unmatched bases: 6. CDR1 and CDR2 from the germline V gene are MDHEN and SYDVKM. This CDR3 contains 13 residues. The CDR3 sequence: CASSLEGAQGYTF. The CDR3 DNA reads TGTGCCAGCAGTTTGGAGGGGGCTCAGGGCTACACCTTC.

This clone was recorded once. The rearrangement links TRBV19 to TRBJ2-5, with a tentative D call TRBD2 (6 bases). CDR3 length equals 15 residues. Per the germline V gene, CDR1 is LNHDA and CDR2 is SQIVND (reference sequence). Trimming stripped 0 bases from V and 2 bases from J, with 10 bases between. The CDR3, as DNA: TGTGCCAGTAGTATAGAGCGGGGAATTCAAGAGACCCAGTACTTC. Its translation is CASSIERGIQETQYF.

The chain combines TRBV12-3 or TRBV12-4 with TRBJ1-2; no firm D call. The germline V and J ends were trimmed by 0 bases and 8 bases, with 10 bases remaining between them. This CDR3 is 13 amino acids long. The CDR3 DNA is TGTGCCAGCAGTTTAGCGGGGAGAGGGGGCTACACCTTC. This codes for CASSLAGRGGYTF.

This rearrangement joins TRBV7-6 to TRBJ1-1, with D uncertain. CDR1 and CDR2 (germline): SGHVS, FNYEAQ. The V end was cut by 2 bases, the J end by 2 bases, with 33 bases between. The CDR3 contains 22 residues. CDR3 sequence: CASSLRGNNTGLWAVKNTEAFF. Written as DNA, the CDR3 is TGTGCCAGCAGCTTACGGGGTAACAATACCGGGCTCTGGGCTGTAAAAAACACTGAAGCTTTCTTT.

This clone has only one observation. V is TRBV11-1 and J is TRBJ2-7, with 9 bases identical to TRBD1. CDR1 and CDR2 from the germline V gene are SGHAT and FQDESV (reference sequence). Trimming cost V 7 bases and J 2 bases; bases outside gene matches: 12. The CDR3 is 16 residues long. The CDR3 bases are TGTGCCAGCACCCTCGCCGGACAGGGGCCAACCTACGAGCAGTACTTC. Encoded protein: CASTLAGQGPTYEQYF.

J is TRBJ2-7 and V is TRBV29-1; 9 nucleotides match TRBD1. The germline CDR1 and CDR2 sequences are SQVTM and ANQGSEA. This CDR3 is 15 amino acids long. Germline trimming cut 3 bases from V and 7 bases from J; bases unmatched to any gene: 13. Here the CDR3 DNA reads TGCAGCGTTGATTTTGGACAGGGGATGGTTCAGGAGCAGTACTTC. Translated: CSVDFGQGMVQEQYF.

The CDR3 DNA follows: TGTGCCAGCAGCCCCCGGACTAGCGGGGGGGCCGGGGAGCTGTTTTTT. Protein sequence: CASSPRTSGGAGELFF. The rearrangement joins TRBV7-6 to TRBJ2-2; 15 positions agree with TRBD2. The CDR3 has 16 residues. CDR1 SGHVS and CDR2 FNYEAQ come from the germline V gene. The junction had 4 bases not matched to a gene; V was cut back by 5 bases and J by 6 bases.

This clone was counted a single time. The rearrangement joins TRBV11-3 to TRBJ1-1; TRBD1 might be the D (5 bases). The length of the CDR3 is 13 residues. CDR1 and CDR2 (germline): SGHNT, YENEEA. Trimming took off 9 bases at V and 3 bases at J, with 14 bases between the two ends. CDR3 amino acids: CASSLRVDTEAFF. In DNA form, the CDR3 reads TGTGCCAGTTCACTCAGGGTGGACACTGAAGCTTTCTTT.

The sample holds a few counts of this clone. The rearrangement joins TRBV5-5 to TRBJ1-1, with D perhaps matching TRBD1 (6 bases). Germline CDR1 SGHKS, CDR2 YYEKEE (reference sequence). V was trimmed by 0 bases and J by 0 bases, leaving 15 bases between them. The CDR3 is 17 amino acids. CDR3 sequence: CASSLARTASLNTEAFF. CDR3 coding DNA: TGTGCCAGCAGCTTGGCCAGGACAGCGAGCCTGAACACTGAAGCTTTCTTT.

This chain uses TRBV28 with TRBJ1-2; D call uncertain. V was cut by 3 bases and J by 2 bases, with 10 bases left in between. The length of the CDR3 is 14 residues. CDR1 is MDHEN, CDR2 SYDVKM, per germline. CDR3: CASSLLLQNYGYTF. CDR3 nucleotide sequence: TGTGCCAGCAGTTTGTTACTTCAAAACTATGGCTACACCTTC.

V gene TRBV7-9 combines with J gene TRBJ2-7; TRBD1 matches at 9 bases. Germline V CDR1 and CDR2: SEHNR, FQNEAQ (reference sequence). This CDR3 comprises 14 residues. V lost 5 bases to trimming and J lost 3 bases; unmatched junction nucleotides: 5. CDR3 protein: CASSQRDRDYEQYF. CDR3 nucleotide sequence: TGTGCCAGCAGCCAGAGGGACAGGGACTACGAGCAGTACTTC.

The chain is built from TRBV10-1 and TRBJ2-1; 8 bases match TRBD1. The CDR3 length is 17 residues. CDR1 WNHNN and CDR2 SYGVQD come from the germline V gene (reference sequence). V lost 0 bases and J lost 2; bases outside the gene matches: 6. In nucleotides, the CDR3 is TGCGCCAGCAGTGAGTCGCTACAGGGGGGACCCTACAATGAGCAGTTCTTC. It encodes CASSESLQGGPYNEQFF.